This T cell receptor beta chain was sequenced in a study of T-cell reconstitution after alpha-beta-depleted transplantation in children. Study results and caveats: It was surviving recipient T cells and thymic progenitors that gave some patients high TCRbeta diversity at day 60. Approximately two months post-transplant, alpha-beta T cells reportedly originated from several hundred expanded graft clones. One year after transplant, T-cell counts and diversity came mostly from newly produced T cells.

Germline loops: CDR1 DFQATT, CDR2 SNEGSKA (reference sequence). Trimming shortened V by 5 bases and J by 0 bases, and 20 bases separated the two germline ends. This CDR3 is built from 17 residues. This clonotype was counted only a few times. Its antigen is undetermined. For TCRbeta, the library was prepared with unique molecular identifiers. TCRdb reprocessed the PCR reads via MiXCR and lists one record per CDR3 protein. The sample has about a million distinct CDR3 sequences; about 29% are singletons. The chain carries TRBV20-1 and TRBJ2-1; the D gene could be TRBD1 or TRBD2 (5 bases each). Sequenced here: PBMCs, mostly from graft donor cells, sampled 360 days after TCRalphabeta/CD19-depleted stem cell transplant. This sequence was found in a boy less than two years old who had a stem cell transplant for SCID, so the T cells may come from the graft donor. CDR3 DNA: TGCAGTGCTCCGGGACCCCAATTTTTGAGCTCCTACAATGAGCAGTTCTTC. This translates into CSAPGPQFLSSYNEQFF.